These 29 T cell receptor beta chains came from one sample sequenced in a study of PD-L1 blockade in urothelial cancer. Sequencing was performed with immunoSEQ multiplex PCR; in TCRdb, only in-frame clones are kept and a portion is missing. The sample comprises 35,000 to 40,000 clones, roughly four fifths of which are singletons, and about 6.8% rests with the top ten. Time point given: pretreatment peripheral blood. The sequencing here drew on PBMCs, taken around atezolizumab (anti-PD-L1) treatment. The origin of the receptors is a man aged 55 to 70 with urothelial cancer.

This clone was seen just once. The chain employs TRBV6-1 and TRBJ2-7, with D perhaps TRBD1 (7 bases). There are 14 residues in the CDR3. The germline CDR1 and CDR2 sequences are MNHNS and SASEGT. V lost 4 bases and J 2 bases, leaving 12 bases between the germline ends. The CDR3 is CASSGRDSTYEQYF. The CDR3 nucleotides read TGTGCCAGCAGTGGGAGGGACAGTACCTACGAGCAGTACTTC.

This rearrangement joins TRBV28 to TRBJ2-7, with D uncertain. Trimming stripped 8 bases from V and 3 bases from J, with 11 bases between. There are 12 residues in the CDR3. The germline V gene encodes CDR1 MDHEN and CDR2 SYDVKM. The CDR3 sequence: CASLKNGYEQYF. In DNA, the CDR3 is TGTGCCAGCCTGAAAAACGGCTACGAGCAGTACTTC.

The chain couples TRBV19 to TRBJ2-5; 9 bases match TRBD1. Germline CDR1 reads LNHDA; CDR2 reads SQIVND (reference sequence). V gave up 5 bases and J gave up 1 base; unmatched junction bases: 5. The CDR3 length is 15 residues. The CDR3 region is CASSLRDRVQETQYF. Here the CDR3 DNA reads TGTGCCAGTAGTCTCCGGGACAGGGTCCAAGAGACCCAGTACTTC.

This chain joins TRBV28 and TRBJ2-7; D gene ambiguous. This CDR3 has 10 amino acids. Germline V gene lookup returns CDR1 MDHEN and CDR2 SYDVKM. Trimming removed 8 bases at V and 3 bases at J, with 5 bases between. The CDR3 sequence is CASGSYEQYF. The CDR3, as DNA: TGTGCCAGCGGTAGCTACGAGCAGTACTTC.

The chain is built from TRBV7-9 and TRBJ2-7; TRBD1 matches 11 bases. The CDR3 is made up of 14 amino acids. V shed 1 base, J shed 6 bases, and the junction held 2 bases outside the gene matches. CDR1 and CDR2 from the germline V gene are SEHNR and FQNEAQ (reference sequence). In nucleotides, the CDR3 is TGTGCCAGCAGCTTAGGGGGGACAGGGGGCGAGCAGTACTTC. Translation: CASSLGGTGGEQYF.

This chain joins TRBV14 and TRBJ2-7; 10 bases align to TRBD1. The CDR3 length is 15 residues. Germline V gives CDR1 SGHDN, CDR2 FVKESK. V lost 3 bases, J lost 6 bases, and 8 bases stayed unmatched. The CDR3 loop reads CASSQGQGRRREQYF. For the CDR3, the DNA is TGTGCCAGCAGCCAGGGACAGGGGAGGCGTCGCGAGCAGTACTTC.

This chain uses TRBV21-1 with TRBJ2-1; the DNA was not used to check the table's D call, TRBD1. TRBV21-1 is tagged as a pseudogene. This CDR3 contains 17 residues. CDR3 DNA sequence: TGTGCCAGCAGCAAATCCCCAAACAGGGGCGAGGACAATGAGCAGTTCTTC. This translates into CASSKSPNRGEDNEQFF.

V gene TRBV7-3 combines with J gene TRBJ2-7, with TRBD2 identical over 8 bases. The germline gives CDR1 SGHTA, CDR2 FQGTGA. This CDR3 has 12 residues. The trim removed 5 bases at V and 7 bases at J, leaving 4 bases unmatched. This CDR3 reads CASSSRGGEQYF. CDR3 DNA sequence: TGTGCCAGCAGCAGCCGGGGGGGGGAGCAGTACTTC.

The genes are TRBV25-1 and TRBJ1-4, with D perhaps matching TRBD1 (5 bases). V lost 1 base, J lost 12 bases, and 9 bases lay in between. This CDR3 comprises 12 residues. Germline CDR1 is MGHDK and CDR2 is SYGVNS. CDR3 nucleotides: TGTGCCAGCAGTGAATGGGGCGGGGAACTGTTTTTT. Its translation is CASSEWGGELFF.

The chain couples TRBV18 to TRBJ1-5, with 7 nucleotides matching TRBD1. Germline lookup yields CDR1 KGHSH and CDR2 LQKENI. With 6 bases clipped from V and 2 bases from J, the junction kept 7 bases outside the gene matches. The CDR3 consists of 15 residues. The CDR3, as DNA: TGTGCCAGCTCGATAAGCACAGGGGGCAATCAGCCCCAGCATTTT. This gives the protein CASSISTGGNQPQHF.

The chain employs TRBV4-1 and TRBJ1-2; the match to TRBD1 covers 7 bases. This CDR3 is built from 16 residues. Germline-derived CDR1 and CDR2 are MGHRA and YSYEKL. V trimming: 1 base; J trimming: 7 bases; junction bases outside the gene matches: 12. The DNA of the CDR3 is TGCGCCAGCAGCCAAGGGTTAGGGCAGGGGGTTTCTGGCTACACCTTC. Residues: CASSQGLGQGVSGYTF.

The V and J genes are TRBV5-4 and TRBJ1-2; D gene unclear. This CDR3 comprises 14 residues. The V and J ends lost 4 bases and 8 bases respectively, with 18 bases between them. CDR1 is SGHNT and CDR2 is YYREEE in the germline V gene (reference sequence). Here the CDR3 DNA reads TGTGCCAGCAGCCAGAGGACGGGGATTGGGGGCTACACCTTC. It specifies CASSQRTGIGGYTF.

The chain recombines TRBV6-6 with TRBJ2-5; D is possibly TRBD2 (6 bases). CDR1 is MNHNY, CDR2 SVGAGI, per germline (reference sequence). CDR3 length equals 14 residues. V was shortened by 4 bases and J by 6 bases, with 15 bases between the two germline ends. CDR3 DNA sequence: TGTGCCAGCAGTTTGTTCGGGAGCTTGCAGACCCAGTACTTC. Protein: CASSLFGSLQTQYF.

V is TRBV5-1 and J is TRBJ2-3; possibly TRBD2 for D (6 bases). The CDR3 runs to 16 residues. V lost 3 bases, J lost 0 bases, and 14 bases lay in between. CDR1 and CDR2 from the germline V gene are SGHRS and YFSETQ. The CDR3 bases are TGCGCCAGCAGCTCGGGGTTGCGGGGTAGCACAGATACGCAGTATTTT. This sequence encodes CASSSGLRGSTDTQYF.

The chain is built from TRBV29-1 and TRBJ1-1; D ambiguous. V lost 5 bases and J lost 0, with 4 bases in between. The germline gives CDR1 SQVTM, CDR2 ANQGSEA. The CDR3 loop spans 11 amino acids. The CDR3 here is CSVRVNTEAFF. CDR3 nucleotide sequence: TGCAGCGTTCGGGTGAACACTGAAGCTTTCTTT.

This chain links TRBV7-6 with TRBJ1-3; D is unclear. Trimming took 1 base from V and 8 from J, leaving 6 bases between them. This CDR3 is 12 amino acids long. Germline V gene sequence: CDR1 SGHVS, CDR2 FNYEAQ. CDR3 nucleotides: TGTGCCAGCAGCTTAGGGGAGGACACCATATATTTT. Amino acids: CASSLGEDTIYF.

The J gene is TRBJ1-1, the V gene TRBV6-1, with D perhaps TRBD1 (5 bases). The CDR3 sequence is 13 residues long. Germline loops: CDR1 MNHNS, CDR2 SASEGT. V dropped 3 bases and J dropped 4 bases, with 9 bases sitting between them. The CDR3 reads CASSDWGGTEAFF. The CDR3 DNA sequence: TGTGCCAGCAGTGACTGGGGGGGCACTGAAGCTTTCTTT.

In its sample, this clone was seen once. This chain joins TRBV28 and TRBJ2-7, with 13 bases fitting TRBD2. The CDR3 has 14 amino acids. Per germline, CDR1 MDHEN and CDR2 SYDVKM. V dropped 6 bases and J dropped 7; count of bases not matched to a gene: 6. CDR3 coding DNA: TGTGCCAGCAGAAGGACTAGCGGGGGTGGAGAGCAGTACTTC. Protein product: CASRRTSGGGEQYF.

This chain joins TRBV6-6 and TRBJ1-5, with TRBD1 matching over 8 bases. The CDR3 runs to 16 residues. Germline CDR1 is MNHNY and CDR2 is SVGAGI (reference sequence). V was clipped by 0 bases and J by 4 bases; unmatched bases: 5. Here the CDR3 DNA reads TGTGCCAGCAGTTACTCGTCAGGGGGCGGTAATCAGCCCCAGCATTTT. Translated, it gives CASSYSSGGGNQPQHF.

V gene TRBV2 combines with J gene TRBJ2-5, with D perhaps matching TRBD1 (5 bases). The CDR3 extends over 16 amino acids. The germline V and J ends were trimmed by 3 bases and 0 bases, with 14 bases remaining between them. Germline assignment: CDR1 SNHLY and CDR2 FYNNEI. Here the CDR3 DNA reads TGTGCCAGCAGTGACGCAGGGCCTAGTTACCAAGAGACCCAGTACTTC. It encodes CASSDAGPSYQETQYF.

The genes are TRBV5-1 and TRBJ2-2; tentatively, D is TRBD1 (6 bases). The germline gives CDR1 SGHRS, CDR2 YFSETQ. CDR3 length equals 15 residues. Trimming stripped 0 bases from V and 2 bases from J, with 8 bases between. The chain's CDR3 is CASSLGDTNTGELFF. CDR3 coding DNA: TGCGCCAGCAGCTTGGGGGACACCAACACCGGGGAGCTGTTTTTT.

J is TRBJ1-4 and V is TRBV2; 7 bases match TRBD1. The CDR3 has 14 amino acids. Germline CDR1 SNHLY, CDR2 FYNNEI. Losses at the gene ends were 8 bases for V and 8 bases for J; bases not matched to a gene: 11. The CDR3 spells CASLGQGVREKLFF. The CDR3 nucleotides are TGTGCCAGCCTGGGGCAGGGGGTGCGAGAAAAACTGTTTTTT.

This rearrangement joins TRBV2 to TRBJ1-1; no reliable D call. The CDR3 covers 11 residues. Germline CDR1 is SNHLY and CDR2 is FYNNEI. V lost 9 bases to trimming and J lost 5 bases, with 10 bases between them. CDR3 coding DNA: TGTGCCAGTGGCCGCGGGACTGAAGCTTTCTTT. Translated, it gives CASGRGTEAFF.

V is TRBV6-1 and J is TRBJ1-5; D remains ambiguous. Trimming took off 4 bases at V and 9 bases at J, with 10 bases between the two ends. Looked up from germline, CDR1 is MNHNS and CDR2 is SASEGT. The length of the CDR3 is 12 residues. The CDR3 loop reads CASSAEAAPQHF. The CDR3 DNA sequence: TGTGCCAGCAGTGCCGAGGCGGCGCCCCAGCATTTT.

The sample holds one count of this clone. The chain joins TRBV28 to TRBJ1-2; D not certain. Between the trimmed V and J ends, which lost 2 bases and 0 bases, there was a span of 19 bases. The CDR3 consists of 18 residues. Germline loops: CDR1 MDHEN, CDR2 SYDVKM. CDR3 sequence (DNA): TGTGCCAGCAGTTTAATTTCCTCCTCGAGTGTGGCTAACTATGGCTACACCTTC. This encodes CASSLISSSSVANYGYTF.

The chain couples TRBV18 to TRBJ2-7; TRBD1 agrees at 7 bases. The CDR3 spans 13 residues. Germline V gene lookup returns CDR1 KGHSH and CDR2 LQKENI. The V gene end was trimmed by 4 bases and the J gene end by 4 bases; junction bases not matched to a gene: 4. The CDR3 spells CASSRLQGYEQYF. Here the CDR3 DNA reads TGTGCCAGCTCACGATTACAGGGGTACGAGCAGTACTTC.

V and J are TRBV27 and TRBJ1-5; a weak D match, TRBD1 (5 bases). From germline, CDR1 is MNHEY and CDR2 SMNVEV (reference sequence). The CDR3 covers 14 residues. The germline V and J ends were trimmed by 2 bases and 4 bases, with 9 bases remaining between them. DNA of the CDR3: TGTGCCAGCAGTTTAAGGGGTTGGAATCAGCCCCAGCATTTT. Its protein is CASSLRGWNQPQHF.

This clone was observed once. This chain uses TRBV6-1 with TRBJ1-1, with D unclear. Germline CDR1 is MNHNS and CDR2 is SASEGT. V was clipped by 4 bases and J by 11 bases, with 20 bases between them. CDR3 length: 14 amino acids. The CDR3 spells CASSVTIRDPRAFF. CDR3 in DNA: TGTGCCAGCAGTGTAACAATCCGCGACCCGAGGGCTTTCTTT.

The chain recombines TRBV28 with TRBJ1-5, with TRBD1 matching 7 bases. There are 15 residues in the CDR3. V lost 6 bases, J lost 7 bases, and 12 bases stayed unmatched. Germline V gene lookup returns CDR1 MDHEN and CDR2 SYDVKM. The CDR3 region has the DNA TGTGCCAGCAGCCAACCGACAGGGAGAGGACAGCCCCAGCATTTT. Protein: CASSQPTGRGQPQHF.